The 21 T cell receptor beta chains presented below share a single source sample, sequenced in a study of CD8+ T cells in alopecia areata. Extraction and reverse transcription of RNA yielded cDNA as the sequencing template. Assay: immunoSEQ multiplex PCR; the TCRdb copy retains only in-frame clones and omits some. Of around 250,000 clones listed, about 68% are singletons. The source material was CD4+ T cells sorted from blood, sampled at week 0. These receptors came from a human donor with alopecia areata.

The genes are TRBV29-1 and TRBJ2-7; D not certain. Trimming cost V 5 bases and J 6 bases, with 11 bases left between them. The CDR3 sequence is 11 residues long. Germline CDR1 and CDR2: SQVTM and ANQGSEA. The CDR3: CSVWTIREQYF. The CDR3 coding sequence is TGCAGCGTTTGGACCATACGCGAGCAGTACTTC.

The V call is TRBV5-4, the J call TRBJ2-5, with a possible D match to TRBD1 (6 bases). Germline loops: CDR1 SGHNT, CDR2 YYREEE (reference sequence). Trimming removed 0 bases from V and 1 base from J, with 7 bases in between. The CDR3 runs 14 residues. The CDR3 loop is CASSLVQGQETQYF. The CDR3 nucleotides are TGTGCCAGCAGCTTGGTACAGGGCCAAGAGACCCAGTACTTC.

J is TRBJ2-4 and V is TRBV5-6; 8 positions match TRBD1. The trim removed 0 bases at V and 0 bases at J, leaving 2 bases unmatched. Germline CDR1 is SGHDT and CDR2 is YYEEEE. The CDR3 contains 16 residues. CDR3 protein: CASSLGQGLAKNIQYF. DNA for the CDR3: TGTGCCAGCAGCTTGGGACAGGGGTTAGCCAAAAACATTCAGTACTTC.

As concerns this clone: One end of the junction varies from germline; a read error may be responsible. The CDR3 reads CAWSGTETPNF. In DNA, the CDR3 is TGTGCCTGGAGTGGGACAGAAACCCCCAACTTC. The V gene is TRBV30, the J gene TRBJ2-5; tentative D call: TRBD1 (6 bases). The CDR3 extends over 11 amino acids. Per the germline V gene, CDR1 is GTSNPN and CDR2 is SVGIG (reference sequence).

V gene TRBV5-1 combines with J gene TRBJ2-2, with 7 bases matching TRBD1. The V gene's germline CDR1 is SGHRS and CDR2 YFSETQ. CDR3 size: 14 residues. V lost 6 bases to trimming and J lost 1 base; unmatched junction nucleotides: 3. The CDR3 DNA follows: TGCGCCAGCAAGGGACAGATGAACACCGGGGAGCTGTTTTTT. It translates to CASKGQMNTGELFF. Complete variable domain (other parts from reference TRBV5-1 and TRBJ2-2): KAGVTQTPRYLIKTRGQQVTLSCSPISGHRSVSWYQQTPGQGLQFLFEYFSETQRNKGNFPGRFSGRQFSNSRSEMNVSTLELGDSALYLCASKGQMNTGELFFGEGSRLTVL.

On this clone itself: At the DNA level, this CDR3 is encoded by other sequences in the same sample as well. The chain links TRBV7-9 to TRBJ1-1, with unresolved D. Germline CDR1 reads SEHNR; CDR2 reads FQNEAQ (reference sequence). V gave up 3 bases and J gave up 3 bases, with 8 bases separating them. CDR3 size: 13 residues. In nucleotides, the CDR3 is TGTGCCAGCAGCTTGGTAAGGGACACTGAAGCTTTCTTT. Translating it yields CASSLVRDTEAFF.

In DNA, the CDR3 is TGCGCCAGCAGCTTGTCTCCCTCGGGCACCGGGGAGCTGTTTTTT. Residues: CASSLSPSGTGELFF. The chain links TRBV5-1 to TRBJ2-2, with unresolved D. V was pared by 1 base and J by 4 bases, with 11 bases between. The CDR3 covers 15 residues. The germline gives CDR1 SGHRS, CDR2 YFSETQ.

The chain is built from TRBV6-5 and TRBJ1-2; 7 positions match TRBD1. From germline, CDR1 is MNHEY and CDR2 SVGAGI. The CDR3 length is 14 residues. V shed 2 bases and J 8 bases; nucleotides not matched to a gene: 8. The DNA for the CDR3 is TGTGCCAGCAGTTACCGAGGACAGGAAGGAGGCTACACCTTC. Translated: CASSYRGQEGGYTF.

This clone was detected only a few times. The J gene is TRBJ2-5, the V gene TRBV2; D uncertain. The V gene lost 7 bases and the J gene lost 5 bases, with 8 bases spanning the gap. CDR1 and CDR2 (germline): SNHLY, FYNNEI. CDR3 length equals 11 residues. CDR3: CASTFRETQYF. For the CDR3, the DNA is TGTGCCAGCACGTTCCGGGAGACCCAGTACTTC.

The chain carries TRBV5-1 and TRBJ1-2; 7 bases align to TRBD1. Germline CDR1 and CDR2: SGHRS and YFSETQ. V shed 3 bases, J shed 4 bases, and the junction held 3 bases outside the gene matches. The CDR3 extends over 13 amino acids. The CDR3 is CASSSGQAYGYTF. In nucleotides, the CDR3 is TGCGCCAGCAGCTCCGGACAGGCCTATGGCTACACCTTC.

The CDR3 nucleotides read TGCGCCAGCAGCTTGAAAGCAGGAATGAACACTGAAGCTTTCTTT. Its translation: CASSLKAGMNTEAFF. The chain uses TRBV5-1 and TRBJ1-1; D gene uncertain. Trimming stripped 1 base from V and 0 bases from J, with 10 bases between. The CDR3 runs 15 residues. Per the germline V gene, CDR1 is SGHRS and CDR2 is YFSETQ.

DNA of the CDR3: TGTGCCAGCAGTGTCGGCGTAGGGGGTATTTGGGATGAGCAGTTCTTC. Encoded protein: CASSVGVGGIWDEQFF. The J gene is TRBJ2-1, the V gene TRBV6-1; TRBD1 is a possible D gene (6 bases). Germline CDR1 reads MNHNS; CDR2 reads SASEGT. Between the trimmed V and J ends, which lost 4 bases and 8 bases, there was a span of 21 bases. CDR3 length: 16 amino acids.

The chain joins TRBV29-1 to TRBJ2-3; TRBD2 matches at 10 bases. Germline V gene lookup returns CDR1 SQVTM and CDR2 ANQGSEA. The CDR3 spans 14 residues. V lost 3 bases to trimming and J lost 6 bases; unmatched junction nucleotides: 6. In DNA form, the CDR3 reads TGCAGCGTTGATCCTAGCGGGAGATCGGATACGCAGTATTTT. Protein sequence: CSVDPSGRSDTQYF.

This sequence joins TRBV5-1 and TRBJ2-5; 10 positions match TRBD2. Trimming cost V 6 bases and J 2 bases; bases outside gene matches: 4. CDR1 is SGHRS, CDR2 YFSETQ, per germline. This CDR3 contains 14 residues. The CDR3, as DNA: TGCGCCAGCAAACTAGCGGGGCCTCAAGAGACCCAGTACTTC. Protein sequence: CASKLAGPQETQYF.

The chain combines TRBV9 with TRBJ2-1, with a possible D match to TRBD1 (6 bases). The CDR3 runs 15 residues. Trimming took off 3 bases at V and 2 bases at J, with 12 bases between the two ends. CDR1 and CDR2 (germline): SGDLS, YYNGEE. In nucleotides, the CDR3 is TGTGCCAGCAGCGAAGGTACAGGGACCTACAATGAGCAGTTCTTC. Its translation is CASSEGTGTYNEQFF.

The chain's CDR3 is CSVSQQGFREQYF. CDR3 DNA sequence: TGCAGCGTTAGTCAACAGGGGTTCCGCGAGCAGTACTTC. The genes are TRBV29-1 and TRBJ2-7; the match to TRBD1 covers 7 bases. The germline gives CDR1 SQVTM, CDR2 ANQGSEA. This CDR3 has 13 amino acids. The ends lost 5 bases at V and 6 bases at J; junction bases unmatched: 10.

The chain joins TRBV30 to TRBJ2-5; 9 bases line up with TRBD1. CDR1 and CDR2 from the germline V gene are GTSNPN and SVGIG (reference sequence). The CDR3 loop spans 14 amino acids. V shed 3 bases, J shed 7 bases, and the junction held 9 bases outside the gene matches. The CDR3 is CAWSRRGTGRTQYF. The CDR3 DNA reads as TGTGCCTGGAGCCGACGAGGGACAGGGCGGACCCAGTACTTC.

This chain links TRBV25-1 with TRBJ1-1, with 8 bases matching TRBD1. This CDR3 is built from 14 residues. The junction had 5 bases not matched to a gene; V was cut back by 3 bases and J by 5 bases. CDR1 and CDR2 from the germline V gene are MGHDK and SYGVNS. CDR3 DNA: TGTGCCAGCAGTGACGAGACAGGGGAAACTGAAGCTTTCTTT. Translated, it gives CASSDETGETEAFF. Filled out from reference TRBV25-1 and TRBJ1-1, the complete variable domain reads EADIYQTPRYLVIGTGKKITLECSQTMGHDKMYWYQQDPGMELHLIHYSYGVNSTEKGDLSSESTVSRIRTEHFPLTLESARPSHTSQYLCASSDETGETEAFFGQGTRLTVV.

This sequence joins TRBV2 and TRBJ1-5; perhaps TRBD1 as D (5 bases). V was trimmed by 7 bases and J by 3 bases, leaving 10 bases between them. CDR3 length: 13 residues. Germline values: CDR1 SNHLY, CDR2 FYNNEI. The CDR3 protein is CASMGENNQPQHF. CDR3 DNA sequence: TGTGCCAGCATGGGGGAGAACAATCAGCCCCAGCATTTT. The entire variable domain, with the rest obtained from reference TRBV2 and TRBJ1-5, is as follows: EPEVTQTPSHQVTQMGQEVILRCVPISNHLYFYWYRQILGQKVEFLVSFYNNEISEKSEIFDDQFSVERPDGSNFTLKIRSTKLEDSAMYFCASMGENNQPQHFGDGTRLSIL.

This chain links TRBV29-1 with TRBJ2-1, with 9 nucleotides matching TRBD2. The CDR3 runs to 16 residues. The V segment lost 4 bases and the J segment 2 bases; nucleotides outside the gene matches: 9. Germline CDR1 reads SQVTM; CDR2 reads ANQGSEA. The CDR3 loop reads CSVGIPAGGPYNEQFF. The CDR3, as DNA: TGCAGCGTTGGGATCCCCGCGGGGGGGCCCTACAATGAGCAGTTCTTC.

This chain connects TRBV30 to TRBJ2-7; 10 bases align to TRBD1. The V and J ends lost 4 bases and 6 bases, in that order; junction bases with no gene match: 9. From germline, CDR1 is GTSNPN and CDR2 SVGIG (reference sequence). The CDR3 is 14 amino acids. In DNA, the CDR3 is TGTGCCTGGAATACCGGACAGGGGGATTTCGAGCAGTACTTC. It encodes CAWNTGQGDFEQYF.